Presented here are 14 T cell receptor beta chains from one specimen sequenced in a study of blood T cell repertoires in COVID-19. Only in-frame clones appear in the TCRdb table, and some are missing; sequencing was by immunoSEQ multiplex PCR. The sample consists of about 150,000 clones, 84% of them appearing once. Input material: peripheral blood. The source is a woman aged 45-65 years in a cohort sampled during active or convalescent COVID-19.

The rearrangement links TRBV5-6 to TRBJ2-7; D perhaps matches TRBD2 (5 bases). The CDR3 consists of 13 residues. Germline V gene data show CDR1 as SGHDT and CDR2 as YYEEEE. Trimming left V 7 bases short and J 6 bases short, with 17 bases between. The CDR3 loop reads CASGLGLRSEQYF. The CDR3 DNA follows: TGTGCCAGCGGACTGGGGTTAAGGTCCGAGCAGTACTTC. Filled out from reference TRBV5-6 and TRBJ2-7, the complete variable domain reads DAGVTQSPTHLIKTRGQQVTLRCSPKSGHDTVSWYQQALGQGPQFIFQYYEEEERQRGNFPDRFSGHQFPNYSSELNVNALLLGDSALYLCASGLGLRSEQYFGPGTRLTVT.

This clone was observed once. The V and J genes are TRBV10-2 and TRBJ1-1; D is perhaps TRBD1 (6 bases). Trimming took off 2 bases at V and 10 bases at J, with 32 bases between the two ends. The CDR3 runs 19 residues. Per the germline V gene, CDR1 is WSHSY and CDR2 is SAAADI. The CDR3 DNA follows: TGCGCCAGCAGTGAGCCTCATCTCGGGGCAGGGGCTTCCCTGGACGGAGCTTTCTTT. Translated, it gives CASSEPHLGAGASLDGAFF.

V gene TRBV5-4 combines with J gene TRBJ1-5; 7 nucleotides match TRBD1. With V trimmed by 2 bases and J by 7 bases, 9 bases remained unmatched. Per the germline V gene, CDR1 is SGHNT and CDR2 is YYREEE (reference sequence). CDR3 size: 15 residues. The CDR3 bases are TGTGCCAGCAGCTTTGTCAGGGGGAGGAGGCAGCCCCAGCATTTT. Translation gives CASSFVRGRRQPQHF.

The chain has TRBV5-4 and TRBJ1-2, with TRBD1 as a possible D gene (6 bases). V was trimmed by 0 bases and J by 5 bases, leaving 17 bases between them. The CDR3 length is 16 residues. Germline loops: CDR1 SGHNT, CDR2 YYREEE (reference sequence). This chain's CDR3 is CASSLAGRGGEYGYTF. In DNA, the CDR3 is TGTGCCAGCAGCTTGGCGGGCAGGGGAGGGGAGTATGGCTACACCTTC.

The chain links TRBV5-1 to TRBJ1-4, with a weak D call TRBD1 (6 bases). V was shortened by 1 base and J by 8 bases, with 12 bases between the two germline ends. The CDR3 runs to 14 residues. In germline, CDR1 is SGHRS, CDR2 YFSETQ. The CDR3 sequence is CASSLWGQEEKLFF. CDR3 nucleotide sequence: TGCGCCAGCAGCTTGTGGGGACAAGAGGAAAAACTGTTTTTT. The whole variable domain, filled in from reference TRBV5-1 and TRBJ1-4, reads KAGVTQTPRYLIKTRGQQVTLSCSPISGHRSVSWYQQTPGQGLQFLFEYFSETQRNKGNFPGRFSGRQFSNSRSEMNVSTLELGDSALYLCASSLWGQEEKLFFGSGTQLSVL.

The V call is TRBV3-1 (or the pseudogene TRBV3-2), the J call TRBJ1-5, with D unclear. CDR1 LGHDT and CDR2 YNNKEL come from the germline V gene (reference sequence). The CDR3 has 14 residues. V was clipped by 1 base and J by 5 bases, with 9 bases between them. The CDR3 nucleotides are TGTGCCAGCAGCCAAGGGCACAGTGATCAGCCCCAGCATTTT. It translates to CASSQGHSDQPQHF.

V usage is TRBV7-2 and J usage is TRBJ2-1; TRBD2 matches 12 bases. V lost 2 bases and J lost 9; bases outside the gene matches: 5. This CDR3 has 15 residues. Germline values: CDR1 SGHTA, CDR2 FQGNSA. In nucleotides, the CDR3 is TGTGCCAGCAGCTTATCTAGCGGGGGGGCTGGTGAGCAGTTCTTC. Translating it yields CASSLSSGGAGEQFF.

The rearrangement joins TRBV30 to TRBJ1-3; weak D call: TRBD1 (6 bases). CDR3 length equals 13 residues. CDR1 and CDR2 from the germline V gene are GTSNPN and SVGIG (reference sequence). Between the trimmed V and J ends, which lost 5 bases and 3 bases, there was a span of 11 bases. CDR3 protein: CAWARDIGNTIYF. The CDR3 DNA sequence: TGTGCCTGGGCCCGGGACATTGGAAACACCATATATTTT.

The chain carries TRBV7-2 and TRBJ1-5, with a tentative D call TRBD1 (6 bases). The CDR3 loop spans 15 amino acids. V gave up 2 bases and J gave up 0 bases, with 8 bases separating them. Per the germline V gene, CDR1 is SGHTA and CDR2 is FQGNSA. DNA for the CDR3: TGTGCCAGCAGCTTATACAGGGATAGCAATCAGCCCCAGCATTTT. It yields the protein CASSLYRDSNQPQHF.

Comment on this clone: Compared with germline, one end of the junction differs, possibly owing to a read error. This sequence joins TRBV11-2 and TRBJ2-2; D is perhaps TRBD2 (5 bases). The CDR3 runs to 16 residues. CDR1 and CDR2 from the germline V gene are SGHAT and FQNNGV. The CDR3 is CASSSVGSKNSGELFF. CDR3 coding DNA: TGTGCCAGCAGCTCCGTAGGGAGTAAGAACTCCGGGGAGCTGTTTTTT. Full variable domain (rest looked up from reference TRBV11-2 and TRBJ2-2): EAGVAQSPRYKIIEKRQSVAFWCNPISGHATLYWYQQILGQGPKLLIQFQNNGVVDDSQLPKDRFSAERLKGVDSTLKIQPAKLEDSAVYLCASSSVGSKNSGELFFGEGSRLTVL.

This clone appeared once. The chain links TRBV7-2 to TRBJ2-5; D perhaps matches TRBD2 (7 bases). This CDR3 spans 13 amino acids. Per germline, CDR1 SGHTA and CDR2 FQGNSA. V lost 7 bases and J lost 5, with 14 bases in between. This CDR3 is CASMGGGIETQYF. The CDR3 nucleotides read TGTGCCAGCATGGGGGGGGGCATCGAGACCCAGTACTTC.

The sample holds a few counts of this clone. The chain couples TRBV10-1 to TRBJ1-5; D gene uncertain. The CDR3 consists of 13 residues. From germline, CDR1 is WNHNN and CDR2 SYGVQD (reference sequence). V lost 5 bases and J lost 3, with 8 bases in between. CDR3 residues: CASSLEVNQPQHF. The CDR3 DNA reads TGCGCCAGCAGTTTAGAGGTCAATCAGCCCCAGCATTTT.

CDR3 region: CASSQQGATNTGELFF. CDR3 nucleotides: TGTGCCAGCTCACAACAGGGGGCCACAAACACCGGGGAGCTGTTTTTT. V gene TRBV18 combines with J gene TRBJ2-2, with 9 nucleotides matching TRBD1. In germline, CDR1 is KGHSH, CDR2 LQKENI. This CDR3 is 16 amino acids long. After removal of 4 bases from V and 2 bases from J, the junction contained 5 bases not matched to a gene.

The V gene is TRBV7-2, the J gene TRBJ1-3, with no clear D. The CDR3 spans 15 residues. Trimming took off 6 bases at V and 0 bases at J, with 12 bases between the two ends. The V gene's germline CDR1 is SGHTA and CDR2 FQGNSA. DNA for the CDR3: TGTGCCAGCAGTTCACAGTGGGTCTCTGGAAACACCATATATTTT. Protein product: CASSSQWVSGNTIYF.